The 14 T cell receptor beta chains given below trace back to one sample, sequenced in a study of blood T cell repertoires in COVID-19. Data came from immunoSEQ multiplex PCR; TCRdb stores just in-frame clones and leaves some out. The table has some 200,000 clones, about four fifths seen once. Sequencing was performed on peripheral blood. The receptor source for this set is a woman between 25 and 40 years old who had recovered from COVID-19.

The rearrangement uses TRBV6-5 and TRBJ2-6; D is undetermined. V lost 10 bases and J 0 bases, leaving 13 bases between the germline ends. The germline CDR1 and CDR2 sequences are MNHEY and SVGAGI. The CDR3 is 15 amino acids. In DNA, the CDR3 is TGTGCCACAGCAAGCACGGGCTCTGGGGCCAACGTCCTGACTTTC. It translates to CATASTGSGANVLTF.

Here the CDR3 reads CASSGTSGSTYNEQFF. DNA for the CDR3: TGTGCCAGCAGCGGGACTAGCGGGAGTACGTACAATGAGCAGTTCTTC. The chain couples TRBV11-2 to TRBJ2-1; TRBD2 aligns across 14 bases. The V segment lost 5 bases and the J segment 4 bases; nucleotides outside the gene matches: 4. Germline V gene sequence: CDR1 SGHAT, CDR2 FQNNGV. The CDR3 runs 16 residues.

The chain couples TRBV6-4 to TRBJ2-2; 7 bases agree with TRBD1. The length of the CDR3 is 14 residues. The germline V gene encodes CDR1 MRHNA and CDR2 SNTAGT. Losses at the gene ends were 2 bases for V and 3 bases for J; bases not matched to a gene: 0. The CDR3 nucleotides are TGTGCCAGCAGTGACGGACAGGACACCGGGGAGCTGTTTTTT. It is translated as CASSDGQDTGELFF.

The chain links TRBV28 to TRBJ2-1; D is uncertain. The CDR3 runs 13 residues. Trimming shortened V by 4 bases and J by 4 bases, and 8 bases separated the two germline ends. The germline V gene encodes CDR1 MDHEN and CDR2 SYDVKM. This CDR3 reads CASSSLAYNEQFF. The DNA of the CDR3 is TGTGCCAGCAGTTCTTTAGCATACAATGAGCAGTTCTTC.

The rearrangement uses TRBV6-4 and TRBJ2-2; D unresolved. The germline V and J ends were trimmed by 0 bases and 0 bases, with 8 bases remaining between them. CDR1 MRHNA and CDR2 SNTAGT come from the germline V gene. There are 16 residues in the CDR3. CDR3 nucleotide sequence: TGTGCCAGCAGTGACTCGAAACACACGAACACCGGGGAGCTGTTTTTT. Amino acids: CASSDSKHTNTGELFF.

The count of this clone is one. The chain joins TRBV10-2 to TRBJ2-4; D may be TRBD2 (7 bases). The CDR3 has 14 amino acids. CDR1 and CDR2 from the germline V gene are WSHSY and SAAADI. V was cut by 2 bases and J by 5 bases, with 10 bases left in between. The CDR3, as DNA: TGCGCCAGCAGTGAGGGGGGGGCCCAAAACATTCAGTACTTC. Amino acids: CASSEGGAQNIQYF.

V and J are TRBV6-5 and TRBJ1-6; D perhaps matches TRBD1 (5 bases). The ends were cut back, 8 bases at V and 5 bases at J, with 13 bases in the middle. CDR3 length: 14 residues. Germline V gives CDR1 MNHEY, CDR2 SVGAGI. The CDR3 here is CASADGGDNSPLHF. The CDR3 nucleotides read TGTGCCAGCGCGGATGGGGGGGATAATTCACCCCTCCACTTT.

The chain links TRBV5-5 to TRBJ2-7; 9 nucleotides agree with TRBD2. The germline V gene encodes CDR1 SGHKS and CDR2 YYEKEE (reference sequence). Trimming took 1 base from V and 2 from J; bases not matched to a gene: 10. There are 17 residues in the CDR3. CDR3 bases: TGTGCCAGCAGCTTGCTGGAGTCGGGACTAGCCGCCTACGAGCAGTACTTC. Its translation is CASSLLESGLAAYEQYF.

The chain joins TRBV5-6 to TRBJ2-2; D gene uncertain. V lost 2 bases and J lost 0, with 11 bases in between. CDR1 is SGHDT, CDR2 YYEEEE, per germline. The CDR3 has 16 amino acids. The CDR3 region is CASSFTPTANTGELFF. CDR3 in DNA: TGTGCCAGCAGCTTTACTCCTACGGCGAACACCGGGGAGCTGTTTTTT.

The chain joins TRBV6-5 to TRBJ1-5; D gene ambiguous. Germline V CDR1 and CDR2: MNHEY, SVGAGI. The CDR3 runs 13 residues. With 6 bases removed from V and 5 bases from J, the gap between germline ends came to 11 bases. The CDR3 loop is CASRTAGDQPQHF. For the CDR3, the DNA is TGTGCCAGCAGGACGGCCGGGGATCAGCCCCAGCATTTT.

The chain recombines TRBV28 with TRBJ1-2; 7 bases agree with TRBD1. The CDR3 totals 13 residues. Germline CDR1 reads MDHEN; CDR2 reads SYDVKM. J was trimmed by 4 bases and V by 7 bases; bases with no gene match: 6. CDR3 amino acids: CASTLGQSYGYTF. The CDR3 nucleotides are TGTGCCAGCACCCTGGGACAGAGCTATGGCTACACCTTC.

Regarding this clone: An end of the junction does not agree with germline; a read error may underlie this. The chain employs TRBV5-1 and TRBJ2-6, with a weak D call TRBD1 (6 bases). Germline V gene sequence: CDR1 SGHRS, CDR2 YFSETQ. This CDR3 comprises 15 residues. The CDR3 sequence is CASRPGVSGANVPTF. CDR3 sequence (DNA): TGCGCCAGCAGGCCAGGGGTCTCTGGGGCCAACGTCCCGACTTTC.

This clone appeared a single time. This sequence joins TRBV5-5 and TRBJ1-2, with TRBD1 as a possible D gene (6 bases). V lost 4 bases and J 4 bases, leaving 14 bases between the germline ends. The CDR3 spans 14 residues. CDR1 and CDR2 from the germline V gene are SGHKS and YYEKEE (reference sequence). CDR3 sequence: CASSDDRTSYGYTF. DNA of the CDR3: TGTGCCAGCAGCGACGACAGGACTTCCTATGGCTACACCTTC.

The chain uses TRBV27 and TRBJ2-7; possible D gene TRBD1, 6 bases. Germline CDR1 MNHEY, CDR2 SMNVEV (reference sequence). This CDR3 spans 15 amino acids. V was pared by 4 bases and J by 5 bases, with 18 bases between. As DNA, the CDR3 is TGTGCCAGCAGTTCGGTGTACAGGGTAGCCAACGAGCAGTACTTC. Amino acids: CASSSVYRVANEQYF.